The 31 T cell receptor beta chains below were found in one sample sequenced in a study of T cells in Graves' hyperthyroidism and ophthalmopathy. RNA transcripts were the template for amplifying TCR beta CDR3 regions. First-round RT-PCR of the TCR CDR3 relied on the HTBI primer set. TCRdb ran MiXCR on the multiplex PCR reads and lists one entry per CDR3 protein. The data show under 400,000 distinct CDR3 sequences, 15% to 20% seen once. The sample consisted of blood. These receptors were obtained from a woman between 45 and 65 years old with Graves' hyperthyroidism.

At least ten counts were recorded for this clonotype. The chain links TRBV2 to TRBJ2-5, with D perhaps being TRBD1 or TRBD2 (5 bases each). The CDR3 is 19 residues long. Per the germline V gene, CDR1 is SNHLY and CDR2 is FYNNEI. Trimming took off 4 bases at V and 1 base at J, with 25 bases between the two ends. The CDR3 DNA sequence: TGTGCCAGCAGTGCCATCTGGGACGACAGCCAGGGCCCCCAAGAGACCCAGTACTTC. Its translation: CASSAIWDDSQGPQETQYF.

This clonotype was counted a few times. This chain links TRBV11-2 with TRBJ2-2; 11 nucleotides line up with TRBD1. CDR1 and CDR2 from the germline V gene are SGHAT and FQNNGV. Losses at the gene ends were 3 bases for V and 5 bases for J; bases not matched to a gene: 5. The CDR3 is 16 amino acids. The CDR3 region has the DNA TGTGCCAGCAGCTTCGGACAGGGGGCGGGGACCGGGGAGCTGTTTTTT. Protein: CASSFGQGAGTGELFF.

This chain connects TRBV6-2 or TRBV6-3 to TRBJ2-7; 7 bases map to TRBD1. Germline CDR1 reads MNHEY; CDR2 reads SVGEGT. V dropped 5 bases and J dropped 2; count of bases not matched to a gene: 12. There are 16 residues in the CDR3. The CDR3 coding sequence is TGTGCCAGCAGTCCTCCACCGGGACAGAGCCCCTACGAGCAGTACTTC. Protein: CASSPPPGQSPYEQYF.

This clonotype appeared a few times. The chain couples TRBV5-1 to TRBJ1-1; possible D gene TRBD1, 5 bases. The germline gives CDR1 SGHRS, CDR2 YFSETQ. Trimming shortened V by 0 bases and J by 6 bases, and 15 bases separated the two germline ends. The CDR3 is 15 amino acids. In nucleotides, the CDR3 is TGCGCCAGCAGCTTGGCCGGGGCAAGGGAGGCTGAAGCTTTCTTT. Protein: CASSLAGAREAEAFF.

This clonotype has only a few counts. The chain combines TRBV24-1 with TRBJ2-2; 12 nucleotides agree with TRBD2. CDR3 length: 18 amino acids. Germline CDR1 and CDR2: KGHDR and SFDVKD. The V segment lost 3 bases and the J segment 2 bases; nucleotides outside the gene matches: 6. CDR3 bases: TGTGCCACCAGTGATGGACTAGCGGGAAATACAAACACCGGGGAGCTGTTTTTT. Translated, it gives CATSDGLAGNTNTGELFF.

This clonotype has at least ten counts. The V gene is TRBV12-3 or TRBV12-4, the J gene TRBJ1-5; TRBD1 matches at 8 bases. V gave up 5 bases and J gave up 5 bases; unmatched junction bases: 8. The CDR3 consists of 15 residues. CDR3 amino acids: CASSKTGGLDQPQHF. DNA for the CDR3: TGTGCCAGCAGTAAAACAGGGGGGCTGGATCAGCCCCAGCATTTT.

The chain combines TRBV7-3 with TRBJ1-1; D not certain. Per germline, CDR1 SGHTA and CDR2 FQGTGA. The CDR3 covers 15 residues. V dropped 0 bases and J dropped 0 bases, with 8 bases sitting between them. The CDR3 protein is CASSLTKEMNTEAFF. The CDR3 DNA is TGTGCCAGCAGCTTAACTAAAGAGATGAACACTGAAGCTTTCTTT.

The chain links TRBV2 to TRBJ1-6; 7 bases fit TRBD1. Germline V gives CDR1 SNHLY, CDR2 FYNNEI. The V and J ends lost 3 bases and 9 bases, in that order; junction bases with no gene match: 8. This CDR3 is built from 15 residues. The CDR3 here is CASSEVYRGRSPLHF. DNA for the CDR3: TGTGCCAGCAGTGAGGTCTACAGGGGCCGTTCACCCCTCCACTTT.

This clonotype has a count of ten or more. The chain uses TRBV5-1 and TRBJ2-1; 9 bases agree with TRBD2. After removal of 0 bases from V and 0 bases from J, the junction contained 4 bases not matched to a gene. Germline V gene data show CDR1 as SGHRS and CDR2 as YFSETQ. The CDR3 runs 17 residues. CDR3 in amino acids: CASSLGLAASSYNEQFF. DNA for the CDR3: TGCGCCAGCAGCTTGGGACTAGCGGCGAGCTCCTACAATGAGCAGTTCTTC.

V and J are TRBV7-9 and TRBJ1-2; possible D gene TRBD1, 5 bases. Looked up from germline, CDR1 is SEHNR and CDR2 is FQNEAQ (reference sequence). Trimming removed 7 bases from V and 4 bases from J, with 16 bases in between. The CDR3 runs to 14 residues. The CDR3 coding sequence is TGTGCCAGCATACAGGAAGGGGCCAGCTATGGCTACACCTTC. Encoded protein: CASIQEGASYGYTF.

There are many counts of this clonotype. This chain uses TRBV3-1 with TRBJ1-1, with D unresolved. The ends were cut back, 1 base at V and 5 bases at J, with 8 bases in the middle. The CDR3 covers 13 residues. Germline lookup yields CDR1 LGHDT and CDR2 YNNKEL (reference sequence). The CDR3 sequence is CASSQVSGTEAFF. CDR3 DNA: TGTGCCAGCAGCCAAGTTTCGGGTACTGAAGCTTTCTTT.

With regard to this clonotype: One junction end does not reproduce the germline sequence, and a read error may be involved. This rearrangement joins TRBV12-3 or TRBV12-4 to TRBJ2-7; either TRBD1 or TRBD2 may supply D (7 bases each). The CDR3 covers 16 residues. Here the CDR3 DNA reads TGCGCCAGCAGCCAGGGGGGGCAGGAGGGCTCCTACGAGCAGTACTTC. Translated: CASSQGGQEGSYEQYF.

J is TRBJ1-2 and V is TRBV20-1; D might be TRBD1 (5 bases). V lost 4 bases to trimming and J lost 7 bases, with 13 bases between them. Germline assignment: CDR1 DFQATT and CDR2 SNEGSKA (reference sequence). CDR3 size: 12 residues. As DNA, the CDR3 is TGCAGTGCTAACCAGGGAGGACGTGGCTACACCTTC. It encodes CSANQGGRGYTF.

The gene calls are TRBV5-4 and TRBJ2-3, with D unresolved. The germline V gene encodes CDR1 SGHNT and CDR2 YYREEE (reference sequence). The CDR3 is made up of 12 amino acids. V was clipped by 2 bases and J by 6 bases, with 7 bases between them. CDR3 protein: CASSFWSDTQYF. CDR3 coding DNA: TGTGCCAGCAGCTTCTGGTCGGATACGCAGTATTTT.

This rearrangement joins TRBV6-2 or TRBV6-3 to TRBJ1-2; D unclear. Looked up from germline, CDR1 is MNHEY and CDR2 is SVGEGT. This CDR3 has 14 amino acids. Trimming took off 2 bases at V and 4 bases at J, with 11 bases between the two ends. The DNA of the CDR3 is TGTGCCAGCAGTTACGAGCAGGAGGGCTATGGCTACACCTTC. Translated: CASSYEQEGYGYTF.

The V and J genes are TRBV4-1 and TRBJ1-1; unclear D gene. There are 14 residues in the CDR3. Germline CDR1 is MGHRA and CDR2 is YSYEKL. V was shortened by 7 bases and J by 0 bases, with 12 bases between the two germline ends. DNA for the CDR3: TGCGCCAGCACGCAGGACGGCATGAACACTGAAGCTTTCTTT. Translation: CASTQDGMNTEAFF.

This clonotype was seen at least ten times. The DNA of the CDR3 is TGTGCCAGCAGCTATACAGGGTTCGGTGGCTACACCTTC. It yields the protein CASSYTGFGGYTF. This chain connects TRBV27 to TRBJ1-2; TRBD1 might be the D (6 bases). This CDR3 spans 13 amino acids. V lost 6 bases to trimming and J lost 7 bases, with 15 bases between them. Germline loops: CDR1 MNHEY, CDR2 SMNVEV (reference sequence).

The chain carries TRBV6-1 and TRBJ2-2, with D tentatively TRBD1 (5 bases). Between the trimmed V and J ends, which lost 7 bases and 6 bases, there was a span of 15 bases. The germline V gene encodes CDR1 MNHNS and CDR2 SASEGT. This CDR3 contains 14 residues. As DNA, the CDR3 is TGTGCCAGCACTCCGACCGTGACAGCCGGGGAGCTGTTTTTT. Protein product: CASTPTVTAGELFF.

This clonotype has a handful of counts. The V call is TRBV7-8, the J call TRBJ2-2; TRBD1 or TRBD2 may be the D gene (7 bases each). The germline V gene encodes CDR1 SGHVS and CDR2 FQNEAQ. V gave up 2 bases and J gave up 6 bases, with 16 bases separating them. CDR3 length equals 16 residues. The CDR3 DNA reads TGTGCCAGCAGCTTACCGCAGGGGGGGATCCCCGGGGAGCTGTTTTTT. Translation gives CASSLPQGGIPGELFF.

The chain employs TRBV30 and TRBJ1-6; no clear D. The CDR3 spans 15 residues. The V end was cut by 0 bases, the J end by 7 bases, with 13 bases between. In germline, CDR1 is GTSNPN, CDR2 SVGIG (reference sequence). CDR3 sequence: CAWSVDRARNSPLHF. In DNA form, the CDR3 reads TGTGCCTGGAGTGTTGATCGGGCCCGCAATTCACCCCTCCACTTT.

This clonotype was picked up a small number of times. This chain's CDR3 is CSALGDRGYFGNQPQHF. CDR3 sequence (DNA): TGCAGTGCCCTAGGGGACAGGGGATATTTTGGCAATCAGCCCCAGCATTTT. This chain uses TRBV20-1 with TRBJ1-5; 10 nucleotides line up with TRBD1. The germline CDR1 and CDR2 sequences are DFQATT and SNEGSKA (reference sequence). Losses at the gene ends were 6 bases for V and 2 bases for J; bases not matched to a gene: 13. The CDR3 covers 17 residues.

This clonotype came up many times. The chain has TRBV18 and TRBJ2-1; 10 bases map to TRBD2. Germline CDR1 KGHSH, CDR2 LQKENI. The CDR3 has 15 residues. The J segment lost 4 bases and the V segment lost 3 bases, leaving 3 bases of the junction unmatched. The CDR3 DNA sequence: TGTGCCAGCTCACCCGGGACTAGCGAATACAATGAGCAGTTCTTC. Translated, it gives CASSPGTSEYNEQFF.

CDR3 sequence (DNA): TGTGCCAGCAGTGACGGGCGGGGGGGCACCGGGGAGCTGTTTTTT. This translates into CASSDGRGGTGELFF. The chain links TRBV2 to TRBJ2-2, with TRBD2 matching 9 bases. The CDR3 has 15 amino acids. Germline CDR1 reads SNHLY; CDR2 reads FYNNEI. V shed 3 bases, J shed 4 bases, and the junction held 3 bases outside the gene matches.

The gene calls are TRBV12-3 or TRBV12-4 and TRBJ2-1; 9 nucleotides align to TRBD2. The CDR3 has 18 residues. V lost 8 bases, J lost 7 bases, and 21 bases stayed unmatched. The CDR3 spells CASGFPGLAGRRSNEQFF. In DNA form, the CDR3 reads TGTGCCAGCGGCTTCCCGGGACTAGCCGGACGGAGGAGTAATGAGCAGTTCTTC.

Ten or more counts support this clonotype. The chain combines TRBV12-3 or TRBV12-4 with TRBJ2-7, with D tentatively TRBD2 (5 bases). V lost 4 bases and J lost 4, with 8 bases in between. This CDR3 contains 12 residues. CDR3 sequence: CASSSGGYEQYF. As DNA, the CDR3 is TGTGCCAGCAGTTCCGGAGGTTACGAGCAGTACTTC.

This clonotype occurred once. CDR3 in amino acids: CASSPSITGELFF. Written as DNA, the CDR3 is TGTGCCAGCAGTCCCAGCATTACCGGGGAGCTGTTTTTT. This sequence joins TRBV5-4 and TRBJ2-2; D remains ambiguous. This CDR3 comprises 13 residues. Between the trimmed V and J ends, which lost 5 bases and 5 bases, there was a span of 10 bases. The germline gives CDR1 SGHNT, CDR2 YYREEE (reference sequence).

DNA for the CDR3: TGTGCCACCAGTCGCGGGACCAAGGAGCCCCAGCATTTT. Its translation: CATSRGTKEPQHF. The V gene is TRBV24-1, the J gene TRBJ1-5; D possibly corresponds to TRBD1 (5 bases). The CDR3 sequence is 13 residues long. Trimming removed 6 bases at V and 8 bases at J, with 13 bases between. Germline V gene lookup returns CDR1 KGHDR and CDR2 SFDVKD.

Only a few counts were recorded for this clonotype. The CDR3 is CSAPNSGATDTQYF. DNA of the CDR3: TGCAGTGCGCCAAATAGCGGGGCCACAGATACGCAGTATTTT. The V call is TRBV20-1, the J call TRBJ2-3; 8 nucleotides agree with TRBD2. Germline loops: CDR1 DFQATT, CDR2 SNEGSKA (reference sequence). V dropped 6 bases and J dropped 2; count of bases not matched to a gene: 7. The CDR3 has 14 amino acids.

This chain joins TRBV7-2 and TRBJ2-5, with a possible D match to TRBD2 (5 bases). V was cut by 5 bases and J by 4 bases, with 17 bases left in between. Germline CDR1 reads SGHTA; CDR2 reads FQGNSA. This CDR3 region has 15 residues. CDR3 coding DNA: TGTGCCAGCAGCCTCGATCTAGCTCGGTCAGAGACCCAGTACTTC. Protein product: CASSLDLARSETQYF.

V is TRBV7-9 and J is TRBJ1-1, with D unclear. The CDR3 has 13 residues. The V end lost 6 bases, the J end lost 6 bases, and 14 bases lay between the germline ends. Germline loops: CDR1 SEHNR, CDR2 FQNEAQ (reference sequence). The CDR3 DNA is TGTGCCAGCAGGGGCGGTTCCCTGGCTGAAGCTTTCTTT. Translated: CASRGGSLAEAFF.

This clonotype was observed a few times. The chain combines TRBV27 with TRBJ2-3; TRBD1 matches at 8 bases. V lost 4 bases, J lost 6 bases, and 3 bases stayed unmatched. The germline V gene encodes CDR1 MNHEY and CDR2 SMNVEV (reference sequence). This CDR3 has 13 amino acids. The CDR3 DNA reads TGTGCCAGCAGTTCAGGGGGCCGGGATACGCAGTATTTT. Translated: CASSSGGRDTQYF.